A selection of T cell receptor beta chains follows, all from one sample in a study of blood T cell repertoires in COVID-19. TCRdb's table, derived via immunoSEQ multiplex PCR, lists solely in-frame clones and lacks some. Of approximately 250,000 clones in the sample, approximately 88% were seen once. The sample was PBMCs or T cells enriched from blood (not recorded which). All receptors derive from a woman aged 35 to 49 with acute COVID-19. The CDR3 runs from the conserved cysteine through the conserved F or W. The order of the fields is D gene, clone size, J gene, V gene, CDR3 protein, CDR3 DNA. D genes are given only for firm matches. A row's size may be missing; if present it is once, few, many or a size class.

. . TRBJ2-2 TRBV5-1 CASSEGQGNTGELFF TGCGCCAGCAGCGAAGGGCAGGGGAACACCGGGGAGCTGTTTTTT
. . TRBJ2-1 TRBV5-1 CASSLDRGGDEQFF TGCGCCAGCAGCTTGGACAGGGGGGGAGATGAGCAGTTCTTC
. . TRBJ2-2 TRBV7-8 CASSPVGSGANTGELFF TGTGCCAGCAGCCCCGTGGGTAGCGGCGCGAACACCGGGGAGCTGTTTTTT
. . TRBJ2-4 TRBV11-2 CASSSPAGKLDIQYF TGTGCCAGCAGCTCCCCGGCAGGGAAGTTGGACATTCAGTACTTC
TRBD2 . TRBJ2-1 TRBV29-1 CSVTGTKSNEQFF TGCAGCGTAACCGGGACTAAGAGTAATGAGCAGTTCTTC
. once TRBJ1-1 TRBV3-1/TRBV3-2 CASSPQLSRTEAFF TGTGCCAGCAGTCCCCAATTATCCCGGACTGAAGCTTTCTTT
. once TRBJ2-5 TRBV7-9 CASSPSDSDQETQYF TGTGCCAGCAGCCCATCGGACAGCGACCAAGAGACCCAGTACTTC
. . TRBJ1-1 TRBV7-2 CASSLVQGGSEAFF TGTGCCAGCAGCTTAGTTCAAGGGGGAAGTGAAGCTTTCTTT
. . TRBJ2-7 TRBV7-9 CASSSPTASSYEQYF TGTGCCAGCAGCTCACCTACCGCGAGCTCCTACGAGCAGTACTTC
TRBD1 . TRBJ1-2 TRBV7-2 CASSHPGDRGGYTF TGTGCCAGCAGCCATCCGGGGGACAGGGGGGGCTACACCTTC
. . TRBJ1-3 TRBV7-2 CASSLVRQISGNTIYF TGTGCCAGCAGCTTAGTCCGCCAGATCTCTGGAAACACCATATATTTT
TRBD1 few TRBJ1-6 TRBV7-9 CASSSSGTGKSPLHF TGTGCCAGCAGCTCCTCCGGGACAGGGAAATCACCCCTCCACTTT
. few TRBJ2-1 TRBV11-2 CASRPIGGGSQRNEQFF TGTGCCAGCCGTCCCATAGGTGGGGGGAGCCAGCGGAATGAGCAGTTCTTC
TRBD1 once TRBJ1-1 TRBV28 CASRTGSKTTEAFF TGTGCCAGCCGGACAGGGTCGAAGACCACTGAAGCTTTCTTT
. few TRBJ2-2 TRBV12-5 CASGSRTNTGELFF TGTGCTAGTGGTTCTAGGACGAACACCGGGGAGCTGTTTTTT
. . TRBJ1-3 TRBV7-2 CASSLRGLRSGNTIYF TGTGCCAGCAGCTTGAGGGGACTCCGCTCTGGAAACACCATATATTTT
. . TRBJ1-4 TRBV28 CASSLSPPSEKLFF TGTGCCAGCAGTTTAAGCCCCCCCTCCGAAAAACTGTTTTTT
TRBD1 once TRBJ2-2 TRBV30 CAWSGGQANTGELFF TGTGCCTGGAGTGGCGGACAGGCGAACACCGGGGAGCTGTTTTTT
. once TRBJ2-1 TRBV7-2 CASSLGTFEQFF TGTGCCAGCAGCCTAGGGACTTTTGAGCAGTTCTTC
TRBD1 . TRBJ2-7 TRBV11-2 CASSRDSNYEQYF TGTGCCAGCAGCCGGGACAGTAACTACGAGCAGTACTTC
TRBD1 . TRBJ2-3 TRBV24-1 CATSDRNRGQRDTQYF TGTGCCACCAGTGACCGCAACAGGGGCCAAAGAGATACGCAGTATTTT
TRBD2 . TRBJ2-1 TRBV6-5 CASSYSRTSFNEQFF TGTGCCAGCAGTTACTCTAGGACTAGCTTTAATGAGCAGTTCTTC
TRBD1 . TRBJ1-2 TRBV30 CAWSITGGENYGYTF TGTGCCTGGAGTATAACAGGGGGAGAGAACTATGGCTACACCTTC
TRBD1 . TRBJ1-5 TRBV30 CAWSAGQPNQPQHF TGTGCCTGGAGTGCGGGACAGCCAAATCAGCCCCAGCATTTT
TRBD1 . TRBJ2-2 TRBV19 CASSIPGTEIGELFF TGTGCCAGTAGTATTCCGGGGACAGAAATCGGGGAGCTGTTTTTT
. . TRBJ1-4 TRBV4-2 CASSARAAEKLFF TGTGCCAGCAGCGCCAGGGCGGCGGAAAAACTGTTTTTT
TRBD2 . TRBJ2-6 TRBV27 CASSPGLEQSAGANVLTF TGTGCCAGCAGTCCGGGACTAGAGCAGAGCGCTGGGGCCAACGTCCTGACTTTC
TRBD1 . TRBJ1-1 TRBV18 CASSPTGTGGRAFF TGTGCCAGCTCGCCGACCGGGACAGGGGGTCGAGCTTTCTTT
TRBD1 . TRBJ1-2 TRBV15 CATSGGQGISGYTF TGTGCCACCAGCGGAGGACAGGGGATAAGTGGCTACACCTTC
TRBD1 . TRBJ1-5 TRBV9 CASSPGTGGVNQPQHF TGTGCCAGCAGCCCCGGGACAGGGGGTGTCAATCAGCCCCAGCATTTT
. . TRBJ2-3 TRBV3-1/TRBV3-2 CASSPGTGNTDTQYF TGTGCCAGCAGCCCCGGGACTGGGAACACAGATACGCAGTATTTT
TRBD1 . TRBJ1-5 TRBV7-2 CASSSQGASQPQHF TGTGCCAGCAGCTCTCAGGGGGCCTCCCAGCCCCAGCATTTT
. . TRBJ1-6 TRBV7-2 CASTYSGLYNSPLHF TGTGCCAGCACCTATTCCGGGTTGTATAATTCACCCCTCCACTTT
. . TRBJ1-5 TRBV7-2 CASSQRRGANQPQHF TGTGCCAGCAGCCAACGGAGAGGAGCCAATCAGCCCCAGCATTTT
. . TRBJ1-4 TRBV5-4 CAIQPDRRVEKLFF TGTGCCATCCAACCCGACAGACGAGTTGAAAAACTGTTTTTT
TRBD1 . TRBJ2-7 TRBV27 CASSLSGTGAPNVNEQYF TGTGCCAGCAGTCTCTCCGGGACAGGTGCCCCTAACGTCAACGAGCAGTACTTC
TRBD1 . TRBJ1-6 TRBV5-1 CASSLGQGIGSPLHF TGCGCCAGCAGCTTGGGACAGGGAATTGGATCGCCCCTCCACTTT
. few TRBJ1-5 TRBV5-6 CASSLRPGAVQPQHF TGTGCCAGCAGCTTGCGCCCAGGGGCTGTTCAGCCCCAGCATTTT
. once TRBJ2-5 TRBV11-3 CASSLLRRAETQYF TGTGCCAGCAGCTTACTGCGGCGTGCGGAGACCCAGTACTTC
TRBD1 . TRBJ2-5 TRBV2 CASSERLAGGQETQYF TGTGCCAGCAGTGAAAGGCTGGCAGGGGGACAAGAGACCCAGTACTTC
TRBD1 . TRBJ2-6 TRBV19 CASSMSPTGGSFRVLTF TGTGCCAGTAGTATGTCCCCGACAGGGGGCTCCTTCCGAGTCCTGACTTTC
. . TRBJ1-4 TRBV7-2 CASSSEANEKLFF TGTGCCAGCAGCTCGGAGGCCAATGAAAAACTGTTTTTT
. . TRBJ2-1 TRBV3-1/TRBV3-2 CASSPPRGGGYNEQFF TGTGCCAGCAGCCCGCCTCGGGGTGGAGGGTACAATGAGCAGTTCTTC
. once TRBJ2-5 TRBV5-4 CASSEPTGGETQYF TGTGCCAGCTCCGAGCCAACAGGAGGGGAGACCCAGTACTTC
. . TRBJ1-5 TRBV30 CAWSVGGQPQHF TGTGCCTGGAGTGTAGGGGGACAGCCCCAGCATTTT
TRBD1 . TRBJ1-6 TRBV5-1 CASSSTGGRNNSPLHF TGCGCCAGCAGCTCTACAGGGGGCAGGAATAATTCACCCCTCCACTTT
. . TRBJ2-3 TRBV20-1 CSASKPPTHAAQYF TGCAGTGCTAGTAAACCCCCCACGCACGCGGCGCAGTATTTT
TRBD1 . TRBJ1-4 TRBV19 CASSPKGGGQGAGALKKLFF TGTGCCAGTAGCCCTAAGGGAGGGGGACAGGGGGCAGGGGCGTTGAAAAAACTGTTTTTT
. . TRBJ2-6 TRBV18 CASSEVITAGANVLTF TGTGCCAGCTCAGAGGTTATTACGGCTGGGGCCAACGTCCTGACTTTC
. . TRBJ2-3 TRBV4-3 CASSQAFADTQYF TGCGCCAGCAGCCAAGCGTTTGCAGATACGCAGTATTTT
TRBD1 . TRBJ1-1 TRBV10-2 CATNVQGYTEAFF TGCGCCACCAACGTACAGGGGTACACTGAAGCTTTCTTT